One and the same sample provided the 7 T cell receptor beta chains below, sequenced in a study of shared clonotypes between healthy human individuals (dated by TCRdb to between 2020 and 2021). Libraries were constructed by the immunoSEQ multiplex PCR assay. Here the immuneACCESS table is served through TCRdb, limited to in-frame sequences with V and J called. Missing clones are a known gap in these copies; in checked studies unresolved V genes cover under half, and the rest lacks a known reason. In all, the sample holds roughly 2.4 million clones, and nearly 97% of those were seen once. The ten largest clones take up around 0.13% of the sample. Sequencing was carried out using naive CD4+ T cells sorted from blood. The cell subset or site label, as the study defines it: CD45RA+ positively selected. The receptors shown here come from a man aged 18 to 35 in good health.

V gene TRBV10-2 combines with J gene TRBJ2-2, with 7 bases matching TRBD2. Germline-derived CDR1 and CDR2 are WSHSY and SAAADI. The CDR3 runs 13 residues. The V gene end was trimmed by 6 bases and the J gene end by 10 bases; junction bases not matched to a gene: 8. The CDR3: CASSTTSSLELFF. The CDR3 DNA follows: TGCGCCAGCAGCACGACTAGCTCCCTGGAGCTGTTTTTT.

This rearrangement joins TRBV18 to TRBJ2-7; D is perhaps TRBD2 (6 bases). CDR1 and CDR2 from the germline V gene are KGHSH and LQKENI. V lost 0 bases and J lost 2, with 17 bases in between. There are 17 residues in the CDR3. The CDR3 DNA reads as TGTGCCAGCTCACCACCGGGACTCGACTTAAGTACCTACGAGCAGTACTTC. Amino acid sequence: CASSPPGLDLSTYEQYF.

This chain connects TRBV19 to TRBJ2-1; 12 bases are a match to TRBD2. CDR3 length: 16 amino acids. The germline CDR1 and CDR2 sequences are LNHDA and SQIVND (reference sequence). The V and J ends lost 1 base and 9 bases, in that order; junction bases with no gene match: 7. CDR3 sequence reads: CASSIVLAGGTGEQFF. The CDR3 region has the DNA TGTGCCAGTAGTATAGTACTAGCGGGGGGTACAGGTGAGCAGTTCTTC.

The chain has TRBV4-3 and TRBJ1-3; no definite D call. The germline V gene encodes CDR1 LGHNA and CDR2 YSLEER. This CDR3 is built from 16 residues. V lost 0 bases and J 0 bases, leaving 9 bases between the germline ends. CDR3 loop: CASSQDRPVSGNTIYF. Written as DNA, the CDR3 is TGCGCCAGCAGCCAAGATCGCCCAGTCTCTGGAAACACCATATATTTT.

Note on this clone: At the DNA level, this CDR3 is encoded by other sequences in the same sample as well. The chain joins TRBV5-1 to TRBJ2-3, with D possibly TRBD1 on 6 matching bases. The CDR3 is 13 residues long. From germline, CDR1 is SGHRS and CDR2 YFSETQ. Between the trimmed V and J ends, which lost 4 bases and 4 bases, there was a span of 10 bases. CDR3 coding DNA: TGCGCCAGCAGCCTACAGGGATCAGATACGCAGTATTTT. It translates to CASSLQGSDTQYF.

This clone has only a few counts. CDR3 sequence reads: CASTTGKGTYGYTF. Written as DNA, the CDR3 is TGTGCCTCCACTACAGGGAAGGGGACTTATGGCTACACCTTC. The rearrangement links TRBV30 to TRBJ1-2; D is perhaps TRBD1 (6 bases). The V gene's germline CDR1 is GTSNPN and CDR2 SVGIG (reference sequence). Trimming took 7 bases from V and 5 from J, leaving 20 bases between them. The CDR3 has 14 amino acids.

A word on this clone: The junction shows a germline mismatch at one end, possibly a read error. The sample holds other DNA sequences that translate to the same CDR3. In nucleotides, the CDR3 is TGTGCTAGCAGCCCGGGACAGGGATATGGCTACACCTTC. It codes for CASSPGQGYGYTF. This chain links TRBV7-7 with TRBJ1-2, with 9 bases aligning to TRBD1. Germline CDR1 reads SSHAT; CDR2 reads FNYEAQ (reference sequence). CDR3 length equals 13 residues.